This TCR beta chain was recovered during a study of Graves' ophthalmopathy and Graves' hyperthyroidism. The overall study: At the time of initial diagnosis and before any treatment, peripheral blood was collected. Study conclusions and caveats: The model's ophthalmopathy progression predictions had approximately 69% sensitivity and 72.22% specificity.

For repertoire sequencing, the TCR beta CDR3 regions were amplified from RNA transcripts. An opening RT-PCR round employed HTBI primers and preceded a second-round multiplex PCR. One entry per CDR3 protein results from TCRdb running MiXCR on the multiplex PCR reads. The table records under 250,000 distinct CDR3 sequences, about a fifth of them present only once. V was pared by 0 bases and J by 4 bases, with 15 bases of the junction left unmatched. The CDR3 contains 19 residues. Germline V gives CDR1 SGHRS, CDR2 YFSETQ. Other autoimmune disease, uncontrolled infection, pregnancy and lactation led to exclusion. This clonotype appeared many times. Its antigen remains unknown.

This TCR derives from a woman between 45 and 60 years old with Graves' ophthalmopathy. The specimen sequenced was peripheral blood. The J gene is TRBJ2-7, the V gene TRBV5-1; 11 positions match TRBD2. CDR3 protein: CASSLVPTSGRHFGYEQYF. In DNA form, the CDR3 reads TGCGCCAGCAGCTTGGTGCCCACTAGCGGGAGACACTTCGGTTACGAGCAGTACTTC.